This is a list of T cell receptor beta chains from one sample in a study of T cells and Merkel cell carcinoma outcomes. This table comes from immunoSEQ multiplex PCR, and its TCRdb copy is limited to in-frame clones, with some not included. The sample holds roughly 11,000 clones, 95% to 96% seen once. Sequencing was carried out using tumor tissue from Merkel cell carcinoma. These receptors were collected from a human donor with Merkel cell carcinoma. Each CDR3 is given with its conserved first and last residue.

V	CDR3
TRBV29-1	CSGGLAGELFF
TRBV18	CASSPLPGADQPQHF
TRBV29-1	CSVDQQGARGYTF
TRBV6-6	CASSPSAGGNTFF
TRBV5-6	CASSFTGRETQYF
TRBV4-1	CASSQVGKRTYEQYF
TRBV6-5	CASSPPGEEKLFF
TRBV11-2	CASSLEPGFVGEQFF
TRBV15	CATSGAGDTQYF
TRBV28	CASSLGGGGMIRAIYF
TRBV5-1	CASSLVGERTGELFF
TRBV5-1	CASSDRTSGNNEQFF
TRBV11-3	CASSLDSNFGVVELFF
TRBV7-9	CVSSLHGLNTGELFF
TRBV11-3	CARRTGPHNTDTQYF
TRBV30	CAWSRGGNTEAFF
TRBV2	CASSPNGGYTF
TRBV11-2	CASSLVSGDTEAFF
TRBV6-6	CASSYSQVYNEQFF
TRBV7-9	CASSLNRGRRHEQFF
TRBV10-2	CASSLRQGNTGELFF
TRBV7-9	CASSFEQTQYF
TRBV2	CASRIFPGANYGYTF
TRBV30	CAWSVAGGGDTQYF
TRBV5-6	CASSLNRDIIADTQYF
TRBV7-2	CASSLLGLTGTEAFF
TRBV28	CASRGRGPLEQYF
TRBV6-6	CASSGTASNQPQHF
TRBV21-1	CASSKGGGKLANYGYTF
TRBV28	CASSLPQGAKNEQFF
TRBV20-1	CSAGGDTEAFF
TRBV9	CASSVDDSYNEQFF